These 15 T cell receptor beta chains came from one sample sequenced in a study of spatial heterogeneity in lung cancer. Regarding the study as a whole: Intratumoral expanded alpha and beta TCR counts were found to track tumor mutation counts.

These receptors have no identified antigens. TCRdb reanalysed the 5' RACE reads using MiXCR and keeps one entry per CDR3 protein. The data contain about 6,000 distinct CDR3 sequences, about 14% of them seen just once; the ten biggest clones take up about 10%. Specified time point: sample taken at primary tumor resection. This specimen consisted of lung tumor tissue, obtained at surgery. The source of these receptors is a male donor with early-stage non-small cell lung cancer.

Sample share makes this clonotype medium-sized. Being off target in a library aimed at alpha chains, this beta chain has a size of little meaning. The rearrangement uses TRBV28 and TRBJ1-2; D gene unclear. This CDR3 is built from 12 residues. Germline-derived CDR1 and CDR2 are MDHEN and SYDVKM. The V end lost 6 bases, the J end lost 2 bases, and 7 bases lay between the germline ends. CDR3 nucleotide sequence: TGTGCCAGCAGCTCCTCCAACTATGGCTACACCTTC. As protein: CASSSSNYGYTF.

By share, this clonotype counts as medium-sized (0.01 to 0.1%). A library made for alpha chains picked up this beta chain off target, so its size means little. The chain is built from TRBV7-8 and TRBJ2-2; D unresolved. CDR1 SGHVS and CDR2 FQNEAQ come from the germline V gene. Trimming removed 4 bases at V and 1 base at J, with 7 bases between. The CDR3 loop spans 14 amino acids. The CDR3 DNA sequence: TGTGCCAGCAGCTCAATTATGAACACCGGGGAGCTGTTTTTT. Protein: CASSSIMNTGELFF.

At least ten counts were recorded for this clonotype. The library was prepared for alpha chains; this beta chain is a stray read, so its frequency means little. The chain has TRBV7-3 and TRBJ1-2; TRBD1 agrees at 8 bases. The CDR3 covers 14 residues. After removal of 2 bases from V and 5 bases from J, the junction contained 4 bases not matched to a gene. The V gene's germline CDR1 is SGHTA and CDR2 FQGTGA. The CDR3: CASSLQGAVYGYTF. In DNA form, the CDR3 reads TGTGCCAGCAGCTTACAGGGGGCGGTTTATGGCTACACCTTC. Full variable domain (rest looked up from reference TRBV7-3 and TRBJ1-2): GAGVSQTPSNKVTEKGKYVELRCDPISGHTALYWYRQSLGQGPEFLIYFQGTGAADDSGLPNDRFFAVRPEGSVSTLKIQRTERGDSAVYLCASSLQGAVYGYTFGSGTRLTVV.

This clonotype is categorized as medium-sized. For a library built for alpha chains, this beta chain is a stray read; little rests on its size. The genes are TRBV29-1 and TRBJ2-3; 7 bases line up with TRBD2. The CDR3 runs to 14 residues. Germline loops: CDR1 SQVTM, CDR2 ANQGSEA. With V trimmed by 7 bases and J by 1 base, 8 bases remained unmatched. The CDR3 bases are TGCAGCGGGAGACTAGCCCACGGCACAGATACGCAGTATTTT. Translation: CSGRLAHGTDTQYF.

Relative to its sample, this clonotype is medium-sized (0.01 to 0.1%). The size of this beta chain means little, since it is a stray read in a library made for alpha chains. The chain employs TRBV7-2 and TRBJ1-5; D ambiguous. There are 15 residues in the CDR3. The V end lost 5 bases, the J end lost 7 bases, and 18 bases lay between the germline ends. The germline gives CDR1 SGHTA, CDR2 FQGNSA. Written as DNA, the CDR3 is TGTGCCAGCAGCCCGCTGATGGGTTCGGGGCAGCCCCAGCATTTT. Its protein is CASSPLMGSGQPQHF. Together with reference TRBV7-2 and TRBJ1-5, the CDR3 gives the full variable domain: GAGVSQSPSNKVTEKGKDVELRCDPISGHTALYWYRQSLGQGLEFLIYFQGNSAPDKSGLPSDRFSAERTGGSVSTLTIQRTQQEDSAVYLCASSPLMGSGQPQHFGDGTRLSIL.

This clonotype qualifies as medium-sized. This beta chain slipped into a library made for alpha chains as a stray read, so its size is not meaningful. The genes are TRBV29-1 and TRBJ2-7; D is possibly TRBD2 (6 bases). Germline V CDR1 and CDR2: SQVTM, ANQGSEA. Deletions cut 6 bases from V and 1 base from J, with 16 bases between. There are 14 residues in the CDR3. CDR3 sequence (DNA): TGCAGCGTCAGACGGGACTCTACGTCCTACGAGCAGTACTTC. Translation gives CSVRRDSTSYEQYF.

By proportion, this clonotype is medium-sized. This beta chain lies outside the target of a library built for alpha chains; its clone size means little. This chain uses TRBV5-1 with TRBJ2-3, with 10 bases matching TRBD2. Trimming at V came to 2 bases and at J to 0 bases, leaving 6 bases not matched to a gene. The CDR3 totals 17 residues. Germline CDR1 is SGHRS and CDR2 is YFSETQ. CDR3 coding DNA: TGCGCCAGCAGCTTATCGACTAGCGGGCCTAGCACAGATACGCAGTATTTT. Its protein product is CASSLSTSGPSTDTQYF.

By sample fraction, this clonotype is medium-sized (0.01 to 0.1%). Because this beta chain is a stray read in a library intended to capture alpha chains, its abundance should not be given much weight. This rearrangement joins TRBV7-2 to TRBJ2-2; D gene unclear. The CDR3 has 14 amino acids. The V end was cut by 2 bases, the J end by 7 bases, with 11 bases between. Germline loops: CDR1 SGHTA, CDR2 FQGNSA. This CDR3 is CASSLSPAIGELFF. CDR3 DNA: TGTGCCAGCAGCTTATCTCCTGCCATCGGGGAGCTGTTTTTT.

This clonotype was seen at least ten times. Because the library targeted alpha chains, this beta chain is an off-target read whose size means little. This rearrangement joins TRBV6-6 to TRBJ2-5; D is possibly TRBD1 or TRBD2 (5 bases each). The CDR3 runs 11 residues. Trimming pared 3 bases from V and 7 bases from J, leaving 6 bases between. Germline assignment: CDR1 MNHNY and CDR2 SVGAGI (reference sequence). The CDR3 is CASSYGGTQYF. The CDR3 region has the DNA TGTGCCAGCAGTTATGGGGGGACCCAGTACTTC.

This clonotype is medium-sized (0.01 to 0.1%) in the sample. This beta chain represents an off-target read in a library built for alpha chains; its size is of limited meaning. The genes are TRBV7-2 and TRBJ2-1; 9 positions agree with TRBD1. In germline, CDR1 is SGHTA, CDR2 FQGNSA. The CDR3 loop spans 13 amino acids. V trimming: 4 bases; J trimming: 7 bases; junction bases outside the gene matches: 2. The CDR3 DNA sequence: TGTGCCAGCAGCTGGGACAGGGAGAATGAGCAGTTCTTC. Its protein product is CASSWDRENEQFF. The variable domain in full, with the rest retrieved from reference TRBV7-2 and TRBJ2-1, is GAGVSQSPSNKVTEKGKDVELRCDPISGHTALYWYRQSLGQGLEFLIYFQGNSAPDKSGLPSDRFSAERTGGSVSTLTIQRTQQEDSAVYLCASSWDRENEQFFGPGTRLTVL.

In its sample, this clonotype is medium-sized (0.01 to 0.1%). Little can be read into the size of this beta chain, an off-target read in a library designed for alpha chains. The chain has TRBV6-2 or TRBV6-3 and TRBJ1-5; D gene unclear. CDR1 and CDR2 from the germline V gene are MNHEY and SVGEGT. V was clipped by 2 bases and J by 0 bases, with 11 bases between them. This CDR3 is built from 16 residues. This chain's CDR3 is CASSYRPAYSNQPQHF. The CDR3 DNA is TGTGCCAGCAGTTACAGGCCAGCCTATAGCAATCAGCCCCAGCATTTT.

This clonotype was detected ten times or more. This beta chain turned up in a library designed for alpha chains; as an off-target read, its abundance says little. CDR3 protein: CASSLGQGAYEQYF. CDR3 sequence (DNA): TGTGCCAGCAGCTTAGGACAGGGGGCTTACGAGCAGTACTTC. V and J are TRBV7-2 and TRBJ2-7; 10 nucleotides line up with TRBD1. V shed 1 base and J 4 bases; nucleotides not matched to a gene: 1. The germline CDR1 and CDR2 sequences are SGHTA and FQGNSA. This CDR3 region has 14 residues.

By proportion, this clonotype is medium-sized (0.01 to 0.1%). Since the library was made to target alpha chains, this beta chain is a stray read and its abundance is not meaningful. V usage is TRBV3-1 and J usage is TRBJ1-1, with D tentatively TRBD1 (5 bases). V was shortened by 8 bases and J by 3 bases, with 10 bases between the two germline ends. The V gene's germline CDR1 is LGHDT and CDR2 YNNKEL (reference sequence). This CDR3 has 12 amino acids. CDR3 sequence (DNA): TGTGCCAGCGGATGGGGGGACACTGAAGCTTTCTTT. Its protein product is CASGWGDTEAFF.

With regard to this clonotype: Being off target in a library aimed at alpha chains, this beta chain has a size of little meaning. This chain links TRBV4-1 with TRBJ1-1; the D gene is possibly TRBD1 (5 bases). The CDR3 is 16 residues long. The ends were cut back, 6 bases at V and 2 bases at J, with 19 bases in the middle. Per the germline V gene, CDR1 is MGHRA and CDR2 is YSYEKL. The DNA for the CDR3 is TGCGCCAGCAGTCACCGGGACCCCTACCGCAACACTGAAGCTTTCTTT. Translation: CASSHRDPYRNTEAFF.

This clonotype has ten or more counts. This beta chain is an off-target read within a library intended for alpha chains, so its frequency means little. The chain carries TRBV28 and TRBJ1-1; D ambiguous. The CDR3 spans 11 residues. Germline V lookup: CDR1 MDHEN, CDR2 SYDVKM. V was clipped by 8 bases and J by 10 bases, with 14 bases between them. As DNA, the CDR3 is TGTGCCAGCCGGGCCCGCGGTTTAGCTTTCTTT. Its translation is CASRARGLAFF. Using reference TRBV28 and TRBJ1-1 for the parts outside the CDR3, the full variable domain is DVKVTQSSRYLVKRTGEKVFLECVQDMDHENMFWYRQDPGLGLRLIYFSYDVKMKEKGDIPEGYSVSREKKERFSLILESASTNQTSMYLCASRARGLAFFGQGTRLTVV.